This record looks at one T cell receptor (beta chain) sequence and its context. This entry is derived from a study of blood T cell repertoires in COVID-19. Study background: T cells, B-cell-depleted T cells, or PBMCs provided the cDNA or gDNA that served as material.

Between the trimmed V and J ends, which lost 0 bases and 3 bases, there was a span of 9 bases. CDR3 length: 14 amino acids. Germline CDR1 is LGHDT and CDR2 is YNNKEL (reference sequence). Generated by immunoSEQ multiplex PCR, the TCRdb table keeps only in-frame clones and is missing some. The sample consists of 65,000 to 80,000 clones, 75% to 85% of them appearing once. The genes are TRBV3-1 (or the pseudogene TRBV3-2) and TRBJ2-7, with no clear D. The sequencing sample was made of peripheral blood. The TCR comes from a human donor in a cohort sampled during active COVID-19. CDR3 DNA sequence: TGTGCCAGCAGCCAAGATACAGAATTCTACGAGCAGTACTTC. Its protein is CASSQDTEFYEQYF.